This TCR beta chain originates from a study of cytomegalovirus exposure and HLA in healthy donors. Whole-study findings and limits: The productive fraction for most TCR beta V segments was about 90% or about 30% in an earlier analysis.

Worth noting for this clone: As yet, its antigen is unknown.

With 60 Vbeta and 13 Jbeta primers, the PCR was carried out. Method: immunoSEQ multiplex PCR; TCRdb's copy keeps in-frame clones and lacks some. This table has some 130,000 clones, over 60% appearing once. Trimming removed 4 bases at V and 4 bases at J, with 5 bases between. This CDR3 spans 11 amino acids. Germline lookup yields CDR1 MNHEY and CDR2 SMNVEV (reference sequence). The chain carries TRBV27 and TRBJ2-7; D is undetermined. The sequence derives from a man younger than 40 in good health and CMV-seronegative. Sequences were obtained from PBMCs. The CDR3 sequence: CASSYGYEQYF. The DNA for the CDR3 is TGTGCCAGCAGTTACGGTTACGAGCAGTACTTC.